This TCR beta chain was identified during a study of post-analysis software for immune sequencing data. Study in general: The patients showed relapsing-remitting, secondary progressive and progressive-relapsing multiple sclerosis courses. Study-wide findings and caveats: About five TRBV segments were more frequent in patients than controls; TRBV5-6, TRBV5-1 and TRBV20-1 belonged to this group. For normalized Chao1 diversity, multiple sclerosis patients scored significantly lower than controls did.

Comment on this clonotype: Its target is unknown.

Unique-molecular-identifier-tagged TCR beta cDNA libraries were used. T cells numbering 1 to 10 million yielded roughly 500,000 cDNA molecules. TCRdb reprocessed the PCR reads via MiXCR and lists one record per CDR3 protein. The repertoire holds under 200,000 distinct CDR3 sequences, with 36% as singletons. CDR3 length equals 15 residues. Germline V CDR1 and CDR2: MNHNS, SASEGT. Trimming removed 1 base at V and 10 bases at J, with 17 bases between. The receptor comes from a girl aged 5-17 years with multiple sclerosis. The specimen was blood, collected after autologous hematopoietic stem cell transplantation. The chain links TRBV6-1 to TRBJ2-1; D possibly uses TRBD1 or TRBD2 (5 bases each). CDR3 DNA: TGTGCCAGCAGTGAAGGGGAGCCTGGGGCCTACGAGCAGTTCTTC. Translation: CASSEGEPGAYEQFF.